The T cell receptor (beta chain) described here comes from a study of blood T cell repertoires in COVID-19. Germline CDR1 and CDR2: MGHRA and YSYEKL. V trimming: 6 bases; J trimming: 1 base; junction bases outside the gene matches: 6. This CDR3 contains 15 residues. The assay was immunoSEQ multiplex PCR, and TCRdb's table has in-frame clones only and misses some. The sample includes about 250,000 clones, 87% of them seen just once. Sequenced input: peripheral blood. The origin of this receptor is a man between 18 and 35 years old with active or convalescent COVID-19. This chain joins TRBV4-1 and TRBJ1-1; 9 nucleotides agree with TRBD1. The CDR3 spells CASRRNRGQNTEAFF. As DNA, the CDR3 is TGCGCCAGCAGGCGTAACAGGGGGCAGAACACTGAAGCTTTCTTT.